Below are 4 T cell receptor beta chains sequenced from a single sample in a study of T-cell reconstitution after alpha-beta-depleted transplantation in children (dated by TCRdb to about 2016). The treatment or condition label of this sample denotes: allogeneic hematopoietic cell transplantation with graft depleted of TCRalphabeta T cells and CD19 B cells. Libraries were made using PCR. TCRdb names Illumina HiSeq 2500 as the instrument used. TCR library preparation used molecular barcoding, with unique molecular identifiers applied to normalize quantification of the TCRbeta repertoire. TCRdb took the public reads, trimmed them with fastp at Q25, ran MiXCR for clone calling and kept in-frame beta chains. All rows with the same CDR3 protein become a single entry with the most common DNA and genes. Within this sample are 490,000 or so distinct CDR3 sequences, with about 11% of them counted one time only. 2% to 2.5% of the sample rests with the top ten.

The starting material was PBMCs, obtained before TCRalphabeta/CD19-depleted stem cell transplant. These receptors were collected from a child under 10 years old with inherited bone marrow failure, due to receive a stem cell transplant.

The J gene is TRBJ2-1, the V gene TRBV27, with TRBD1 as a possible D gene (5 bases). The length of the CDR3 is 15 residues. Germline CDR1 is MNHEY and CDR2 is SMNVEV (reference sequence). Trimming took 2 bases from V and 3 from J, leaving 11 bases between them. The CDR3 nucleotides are TGTGCCAGCAGTTTAGAACAGGCAGTCTACAATGAGCAGTTCTTC. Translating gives CASSLEQAVYNEQFF.

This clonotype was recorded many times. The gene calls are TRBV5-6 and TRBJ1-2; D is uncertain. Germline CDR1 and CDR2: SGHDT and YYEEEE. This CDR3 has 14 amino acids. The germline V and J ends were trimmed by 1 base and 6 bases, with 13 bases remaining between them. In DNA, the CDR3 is TGTGCCAGCAGCTTGTTTAATCTCCTTGATGGCTACACCTTC. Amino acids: CASSLFNLLDGYTF.

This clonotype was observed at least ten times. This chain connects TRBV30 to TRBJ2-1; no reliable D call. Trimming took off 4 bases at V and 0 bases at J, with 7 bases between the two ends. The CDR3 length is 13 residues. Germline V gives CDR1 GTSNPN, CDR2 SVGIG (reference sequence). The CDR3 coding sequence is TGTGCCTGGACAGGATTCTCCTACAATGAGCAGTTCTTC. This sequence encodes CAWTGFSYNEQFF.

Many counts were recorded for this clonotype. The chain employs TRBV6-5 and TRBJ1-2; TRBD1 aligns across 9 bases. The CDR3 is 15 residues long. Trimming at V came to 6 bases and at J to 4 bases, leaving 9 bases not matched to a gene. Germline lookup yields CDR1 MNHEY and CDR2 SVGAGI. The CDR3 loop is CASRRETGGSYGYTF. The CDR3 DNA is TGTGCCAGCAGGCGAGAAACAGGGGGCAGCTATGGCTACACCTTC.